This T cell receptor beta chain was captured in a study of shared clonotypes between healthy human individuals. Germline V lookup: CDR1 MNHNS, CDR2 SASEGT. The trim removed 4 bases at V and 4 bases at J, leaving 9 bases unmatched. The CDR3 loop spans 16 amino acids. Produced via immunoSEQ multiplex PCR; TCRdb's table is partial and in-frame only. The sample has about 2.4 million clones, just over 90% seen once. Sequencing was carried out using naive CD4+ T cells sorted from blood. The sample's subset: CD45RA+ positively selected. The sequence was collected from a man younger than 30 in good health. The gene calls are TRBV6-1 and TRBJ1-1; 10 bases agree with TRBD1. CDR3 in DNA: TGTGCCAGCAGTGTCCCGGGACAGGGGCTGGGCACTGAAGCTTTCTTT. This translates into CASSVPGQGLGTEAFF.